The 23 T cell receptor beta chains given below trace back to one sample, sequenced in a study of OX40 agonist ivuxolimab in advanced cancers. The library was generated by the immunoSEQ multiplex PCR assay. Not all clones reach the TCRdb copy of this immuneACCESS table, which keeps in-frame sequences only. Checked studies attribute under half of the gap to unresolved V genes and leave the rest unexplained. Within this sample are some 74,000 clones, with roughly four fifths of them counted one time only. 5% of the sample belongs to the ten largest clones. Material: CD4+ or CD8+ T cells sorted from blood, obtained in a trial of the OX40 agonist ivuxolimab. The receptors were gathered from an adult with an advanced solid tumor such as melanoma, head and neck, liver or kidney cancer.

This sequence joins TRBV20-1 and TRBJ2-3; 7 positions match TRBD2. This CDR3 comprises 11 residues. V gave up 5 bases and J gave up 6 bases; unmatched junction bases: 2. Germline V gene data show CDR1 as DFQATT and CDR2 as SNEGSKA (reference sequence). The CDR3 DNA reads TGCAGTGCTGGGGGGGTGGATACGCAGTATTTT. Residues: CSAGGVDTQYF.

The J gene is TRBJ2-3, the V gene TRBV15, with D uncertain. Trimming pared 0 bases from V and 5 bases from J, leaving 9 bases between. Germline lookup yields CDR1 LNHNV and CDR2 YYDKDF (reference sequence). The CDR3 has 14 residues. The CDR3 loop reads CATSREVFQDTQYF. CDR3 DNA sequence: TGTGCCACCAGCAGAGAGGTATTTCAAGATACGCAGTATTTT.

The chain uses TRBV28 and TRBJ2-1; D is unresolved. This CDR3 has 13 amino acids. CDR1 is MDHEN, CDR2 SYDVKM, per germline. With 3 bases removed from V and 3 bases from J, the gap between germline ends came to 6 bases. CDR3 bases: TGTGCCAGCAGTTTGGCCAGCTACAATGAGCAGTTCTTC. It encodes CASSLASYNEQFF.

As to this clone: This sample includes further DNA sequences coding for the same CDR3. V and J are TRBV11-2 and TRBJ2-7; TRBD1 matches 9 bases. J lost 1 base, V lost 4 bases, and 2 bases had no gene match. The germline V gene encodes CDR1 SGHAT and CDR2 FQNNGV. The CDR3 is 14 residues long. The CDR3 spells CASSSTGGSYEQYF. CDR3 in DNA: TGTGCCAGCAGCTCGACAGGGGGATCCTACGAGCAGTACTTC.

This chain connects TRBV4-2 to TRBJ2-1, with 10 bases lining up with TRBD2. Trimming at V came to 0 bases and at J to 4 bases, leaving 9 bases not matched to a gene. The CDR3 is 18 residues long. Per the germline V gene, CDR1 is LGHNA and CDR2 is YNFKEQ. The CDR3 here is CASSQEGGAGGQYNEQFF. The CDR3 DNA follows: TGTGCCAGCAGCCAAGAAGGTGGAGCGGGGGGGCAGTACAATGAGCAGTTCTTC.

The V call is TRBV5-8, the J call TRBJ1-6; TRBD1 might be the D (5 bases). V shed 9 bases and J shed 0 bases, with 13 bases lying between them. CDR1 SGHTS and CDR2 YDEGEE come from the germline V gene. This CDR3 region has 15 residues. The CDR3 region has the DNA TGTGCCACCCCAGGGCGCAGCTCCTATAATTCACCCCTCCACTTT. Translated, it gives CATPGRSSYNSPLHF.

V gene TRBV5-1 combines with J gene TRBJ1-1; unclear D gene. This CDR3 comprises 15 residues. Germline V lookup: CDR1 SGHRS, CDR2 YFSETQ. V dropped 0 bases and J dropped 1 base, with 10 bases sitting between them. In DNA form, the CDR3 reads TGCGCCAGCAGCTTGGGTGGCGGGCGGAACACTGAAGCTTTCTTT. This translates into CASSLGGGRNTEAFF.

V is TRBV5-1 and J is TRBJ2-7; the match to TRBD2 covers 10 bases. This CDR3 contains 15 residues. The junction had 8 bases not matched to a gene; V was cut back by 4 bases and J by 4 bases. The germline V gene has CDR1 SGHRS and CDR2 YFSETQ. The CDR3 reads CASSPSSGRGYEQYF. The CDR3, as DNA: TGCGCCAGCAGCCCCTCTAGCGGGAGAGGGTACGAGCAGTACTTC.

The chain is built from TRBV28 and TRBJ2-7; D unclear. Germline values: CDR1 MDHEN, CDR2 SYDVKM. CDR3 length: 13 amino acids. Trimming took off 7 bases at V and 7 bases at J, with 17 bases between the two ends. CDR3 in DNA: TGTGCCAGCAAAAGGGTGCAGAGAGGTGAGCAGTACTTC. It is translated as CASKRVQRGEQYF.

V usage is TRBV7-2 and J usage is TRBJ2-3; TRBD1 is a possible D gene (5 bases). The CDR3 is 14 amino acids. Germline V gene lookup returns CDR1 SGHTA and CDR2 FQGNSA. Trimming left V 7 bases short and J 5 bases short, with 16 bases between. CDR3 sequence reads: CASTLGASEDTQYF. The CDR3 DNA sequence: TGTGCCAGCACCCTAGGGGCATCCGAAGATACGCAGTATTTT.

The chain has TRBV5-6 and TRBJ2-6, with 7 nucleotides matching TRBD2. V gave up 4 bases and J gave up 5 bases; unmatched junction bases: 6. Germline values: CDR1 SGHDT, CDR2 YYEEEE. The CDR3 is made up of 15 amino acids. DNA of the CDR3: TGTGCCAGCAGCGGAACCGGGACTAGGGCCAACGTCCTGACTTTC. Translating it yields CASSGTGTRANVLTF.

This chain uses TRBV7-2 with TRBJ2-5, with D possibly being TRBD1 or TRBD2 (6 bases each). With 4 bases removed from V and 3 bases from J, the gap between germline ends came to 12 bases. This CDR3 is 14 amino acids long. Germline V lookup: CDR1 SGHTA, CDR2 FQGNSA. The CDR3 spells CASSSRRGEETQYF. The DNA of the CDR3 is TGTGCCAGCAGCTCCCGGAGGGGGGAAGAGACCCAGTACTTC.

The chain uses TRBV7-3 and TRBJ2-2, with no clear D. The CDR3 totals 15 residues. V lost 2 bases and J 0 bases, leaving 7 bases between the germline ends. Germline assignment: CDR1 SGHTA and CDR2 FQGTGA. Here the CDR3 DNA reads TGTGCCAGCAGCTTATACCGTGCGAACACCGGGGAGCTGTTTTTT. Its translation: CASSLYRANTGELFF.

CDR3 region: CASSPGLAGGSTDTQYF. CDR3 coding DNA: TGTGCCAGCAGTCCCGGACTAGCGGGGGGAAGTACAGATACGCAGTATTTT. The V and J genes are TRBV6-4 and TRBJ2-3; TRBD2 matches 14 bases. Germline CDR1 MRHNA, CDR2 SNTAGT. V shed 5 bases and J 3 bases; nucleotides not matched to a gene: 7. This CDR3 has 17 amino acids.

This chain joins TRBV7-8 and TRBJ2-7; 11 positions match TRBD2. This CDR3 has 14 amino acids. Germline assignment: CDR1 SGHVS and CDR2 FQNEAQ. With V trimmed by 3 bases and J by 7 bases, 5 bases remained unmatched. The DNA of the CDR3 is TGTGCCAGCAGCTTTAGCGGGAGGGTAGCTGAGCAGTACTTC. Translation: CASSFSGRVAEQYF.

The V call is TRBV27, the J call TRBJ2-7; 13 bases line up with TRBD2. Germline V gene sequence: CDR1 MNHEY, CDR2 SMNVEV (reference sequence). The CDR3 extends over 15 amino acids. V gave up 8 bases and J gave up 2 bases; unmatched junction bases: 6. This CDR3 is CASGSTSGRAYEQYF. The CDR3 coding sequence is TGTGCCAGCGGGTCCACTAGCGGGAGGGCCTACGAGCAGTACTTC.

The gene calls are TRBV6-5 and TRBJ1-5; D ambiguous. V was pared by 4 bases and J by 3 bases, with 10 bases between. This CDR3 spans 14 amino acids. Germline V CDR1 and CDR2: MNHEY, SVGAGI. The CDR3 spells CASSFEPNNQPQHF. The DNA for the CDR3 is TGTGCCAGCAGTTTCGAACCGAACAATCAGCCCCAGCATTTT.

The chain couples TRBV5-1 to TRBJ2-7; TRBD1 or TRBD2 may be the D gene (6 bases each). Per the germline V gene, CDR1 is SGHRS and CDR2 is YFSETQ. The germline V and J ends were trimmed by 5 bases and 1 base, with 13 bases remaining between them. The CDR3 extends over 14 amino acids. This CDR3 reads CASSLQGGSYEQYF. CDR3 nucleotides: TGCGCCAGCAGTTTACAGGGAGGATCCTACGAGCAGTACTTC.

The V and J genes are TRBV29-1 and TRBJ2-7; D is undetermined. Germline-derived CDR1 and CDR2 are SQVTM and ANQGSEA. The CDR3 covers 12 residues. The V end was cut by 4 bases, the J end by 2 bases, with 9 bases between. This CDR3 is CSVVSNTYEQYF. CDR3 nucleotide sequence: TGCAGCGTTGTGAGCAATACCTACGAGCAGTACTTC.

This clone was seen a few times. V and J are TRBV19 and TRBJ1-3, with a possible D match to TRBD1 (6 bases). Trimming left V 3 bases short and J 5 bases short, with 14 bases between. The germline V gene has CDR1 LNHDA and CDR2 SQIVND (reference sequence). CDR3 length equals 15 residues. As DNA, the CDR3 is TGTGCCAGTAGTATCGGAGGACAGTCCAGAAACACCATATATTTT. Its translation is CASSIGGQSRNTIYF.

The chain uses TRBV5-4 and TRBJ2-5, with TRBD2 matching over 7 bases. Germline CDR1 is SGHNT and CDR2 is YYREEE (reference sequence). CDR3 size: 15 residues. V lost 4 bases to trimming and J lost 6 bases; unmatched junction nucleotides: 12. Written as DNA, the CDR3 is TGTGCCAGCAGCCTGAGCGGGAATCCGTCTCAGACCCAGTACTTC. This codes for CASSLSGNPSQTQYF.

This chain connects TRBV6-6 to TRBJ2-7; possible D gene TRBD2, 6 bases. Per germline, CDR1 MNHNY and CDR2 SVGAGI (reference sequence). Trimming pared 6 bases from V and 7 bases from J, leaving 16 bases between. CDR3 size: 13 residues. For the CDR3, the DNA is TGTGCCAGCAGGAAGGACGGTGGAGGGGAGCAGTACTTC. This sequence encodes CASRKDGGGEQYF.

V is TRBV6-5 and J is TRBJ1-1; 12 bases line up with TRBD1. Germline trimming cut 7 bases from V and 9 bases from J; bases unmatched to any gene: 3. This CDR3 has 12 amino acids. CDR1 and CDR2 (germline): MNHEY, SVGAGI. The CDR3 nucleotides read TGTGCCAGCAACCGGGACAGGGGGCAAGCTTTCTTT. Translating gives CASNRDRGQAFF.